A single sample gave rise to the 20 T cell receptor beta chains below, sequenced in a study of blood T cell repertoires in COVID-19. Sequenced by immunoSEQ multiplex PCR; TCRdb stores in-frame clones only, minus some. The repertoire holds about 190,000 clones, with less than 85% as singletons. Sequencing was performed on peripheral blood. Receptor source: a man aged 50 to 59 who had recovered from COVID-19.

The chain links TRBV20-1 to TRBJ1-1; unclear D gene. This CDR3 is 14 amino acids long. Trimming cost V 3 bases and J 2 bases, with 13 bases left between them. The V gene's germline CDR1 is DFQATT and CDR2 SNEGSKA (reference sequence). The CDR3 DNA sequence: TGCAGTGCTAGTTCTCAGGTGAGAAACACTGAAGCTTTCTTT. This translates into CSASSQVRNTEAFF.

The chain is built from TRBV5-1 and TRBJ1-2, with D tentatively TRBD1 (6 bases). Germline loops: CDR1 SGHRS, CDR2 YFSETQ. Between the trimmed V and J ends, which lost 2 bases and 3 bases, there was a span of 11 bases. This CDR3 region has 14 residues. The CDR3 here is CASSFSGADYGYTF. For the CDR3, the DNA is TGCGCCAGCAGCTTTTCAGGGGCGGACTATGGCTACACCTTC.

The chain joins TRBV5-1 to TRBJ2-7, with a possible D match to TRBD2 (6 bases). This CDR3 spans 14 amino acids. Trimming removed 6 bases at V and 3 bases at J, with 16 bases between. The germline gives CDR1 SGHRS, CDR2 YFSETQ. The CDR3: CASNSGERGYEQYF. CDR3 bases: TGCGCCAGCAACTCGGGGGAGAGGGGCTACGAGCAGTACTTC.

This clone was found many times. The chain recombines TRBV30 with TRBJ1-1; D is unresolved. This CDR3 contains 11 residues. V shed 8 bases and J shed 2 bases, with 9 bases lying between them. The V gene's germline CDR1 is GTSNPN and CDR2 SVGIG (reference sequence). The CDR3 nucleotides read TGTGCCGCCGAGCGTAACACTGAAGCTTTCTTT. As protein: CAAERNTEAFF. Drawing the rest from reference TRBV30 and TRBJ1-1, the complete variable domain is SQTIHQWPATLVQPVGSPLSLECTVEGTSNPNLYWYRQAAGRGLQLLFYSVGIGQISSEVPQNLSASRPQDRQFILSSKKLLLSDSGFYLCAAERNTEAFFGQGTRLTVV.

CDR3: CASSLSQRDHEQYF. DNA for the CDR3: TGTGCCAGCAGCTTATCCCAGCGGGACCACGAGCAGTACTTC. The chain uses TRBV11-2 and TRBJ2-7; 7 nucleotides match TRBD2. Germline loops: CDR1 SGHAT, CDR2 FQNNGV. The CDR3 consists of 14 residues. V shed 2 bases, J shed 5 bases, and the junction held 6 bases outside the gene matches.

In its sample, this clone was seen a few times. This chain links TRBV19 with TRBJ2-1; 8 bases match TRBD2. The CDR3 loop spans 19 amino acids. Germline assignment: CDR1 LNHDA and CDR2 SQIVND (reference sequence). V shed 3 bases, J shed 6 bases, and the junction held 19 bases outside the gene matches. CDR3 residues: CASSMRSAGGTPGGNEQFF. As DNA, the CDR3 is TGTGCCAGTAGTATGCGGAGCGCGGGAGGTACCCCGGGGGGCAATGAGCAGTTCTTC.

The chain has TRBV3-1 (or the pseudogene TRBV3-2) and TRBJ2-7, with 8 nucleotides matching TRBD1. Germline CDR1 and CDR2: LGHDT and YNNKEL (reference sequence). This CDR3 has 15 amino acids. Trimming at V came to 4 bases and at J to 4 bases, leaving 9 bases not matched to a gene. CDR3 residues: CASSLTGDLFYEQYF. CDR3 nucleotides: TGTGCCAGCAGCCTGACAGGGGATTTATTTTACGAGCAGTACTTC.

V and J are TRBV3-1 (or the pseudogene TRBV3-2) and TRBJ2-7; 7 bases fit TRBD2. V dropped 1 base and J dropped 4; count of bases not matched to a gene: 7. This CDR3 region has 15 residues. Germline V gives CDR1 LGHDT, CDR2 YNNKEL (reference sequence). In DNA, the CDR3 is TGTGCCAGCAGCCAAGTATGGGGGGGAACTTACGAGCAGTACTTC. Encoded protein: CASSQVWGGTYEQYF.

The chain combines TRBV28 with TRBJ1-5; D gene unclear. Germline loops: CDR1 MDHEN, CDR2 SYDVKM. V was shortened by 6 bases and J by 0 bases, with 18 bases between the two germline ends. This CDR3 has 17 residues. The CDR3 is CASSPPSGVYSNQPQHF. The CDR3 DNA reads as TGTGCCAGCAGCCCACCGTCGGGTGTATATAGCAATCAGCCCCAGCATTTT. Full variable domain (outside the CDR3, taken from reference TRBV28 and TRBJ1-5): DVKVTQSSRYLVKRTGEKVFLECVQDMDHENMFWYRQDPGLGLRLIYFSYDVKMKEKGDIPEGYSVSREKKERFSLILESASTNQTSMYLCASSPPSGVYSNQPQHFGDGTRLSIL.

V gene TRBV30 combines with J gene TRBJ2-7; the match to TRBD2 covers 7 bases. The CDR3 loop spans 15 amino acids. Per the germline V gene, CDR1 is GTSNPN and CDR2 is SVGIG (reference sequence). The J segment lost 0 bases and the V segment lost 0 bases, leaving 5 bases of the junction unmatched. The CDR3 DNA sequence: TGTGCCTGGAGTGTACCGCCGGGGGGCTCCTACGAGCAGTACTTC. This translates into CAWSVPPGGSYEQYF.

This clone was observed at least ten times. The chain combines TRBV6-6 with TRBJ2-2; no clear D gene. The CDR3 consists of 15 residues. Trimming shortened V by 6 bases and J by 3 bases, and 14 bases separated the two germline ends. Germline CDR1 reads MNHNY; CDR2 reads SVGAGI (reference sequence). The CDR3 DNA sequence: TGTGCCAGCAGCTACCGAAACAGTGACACCGGGGAGCTGTTTTTT. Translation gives CASSYRNSDTGELFF.

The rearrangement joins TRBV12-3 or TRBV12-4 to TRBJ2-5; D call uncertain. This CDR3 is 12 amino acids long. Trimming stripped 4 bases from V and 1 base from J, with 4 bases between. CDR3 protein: CASSSGQETQYF. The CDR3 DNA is TGTGCCAGCAGTTCCGGCCAAGAGACCCAGTACTTC.

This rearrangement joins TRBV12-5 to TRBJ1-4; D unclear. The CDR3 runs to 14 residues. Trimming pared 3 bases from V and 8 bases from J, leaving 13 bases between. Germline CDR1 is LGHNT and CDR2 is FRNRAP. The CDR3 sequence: CASGLGRTREKLFF. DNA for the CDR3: TGTGCTAGTGGTTTAGGACGGACTCGGGAAAAACTGTTTTTT.

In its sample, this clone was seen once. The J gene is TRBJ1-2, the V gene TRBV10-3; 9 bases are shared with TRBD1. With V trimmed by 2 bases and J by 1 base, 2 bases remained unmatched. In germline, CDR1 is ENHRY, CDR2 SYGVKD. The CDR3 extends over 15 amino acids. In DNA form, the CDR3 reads TGTGCCATCAGTGAGGGGACAGGGAATAACTATGGCTACACCTTC. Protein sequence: CAISEGTGNNYGYTF.

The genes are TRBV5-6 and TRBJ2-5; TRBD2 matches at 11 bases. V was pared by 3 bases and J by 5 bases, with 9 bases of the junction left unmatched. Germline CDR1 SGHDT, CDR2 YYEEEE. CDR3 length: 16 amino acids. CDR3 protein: CASSSTLAGASETQYF. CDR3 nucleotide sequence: TGTGCCAGCAGCTCAACACTAGCGGGAGCCTCGGAGACCCAGTACTTC.

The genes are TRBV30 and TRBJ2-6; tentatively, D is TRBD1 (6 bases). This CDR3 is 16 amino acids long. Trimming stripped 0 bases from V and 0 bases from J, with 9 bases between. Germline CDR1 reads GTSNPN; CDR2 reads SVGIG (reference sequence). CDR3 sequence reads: CAWSVQGFSGANVLTF. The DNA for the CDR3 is TGTGCCTGGAGTGTACAGGGCTTCTCTGGGGCCAACGTCCTGACTTTC. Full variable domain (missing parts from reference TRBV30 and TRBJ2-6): SQTIHQWPATLVQPVGSPLSLECTVEGTSNPNLYWYRQAAGRGLQLLFYSVGIGQISSEVPQNLSASRPQDRQFILSSKKLLLSDSGFYLCAWSVQGFSGANVLTFGAGSRLTVL.

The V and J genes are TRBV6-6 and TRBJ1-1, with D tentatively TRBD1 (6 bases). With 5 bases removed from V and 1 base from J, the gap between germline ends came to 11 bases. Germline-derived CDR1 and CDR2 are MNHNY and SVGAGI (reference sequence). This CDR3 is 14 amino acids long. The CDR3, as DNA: TGTGCCAGCAGTCAAACAGGGAGGAACACTGAAGCTTTCTTT. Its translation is CASSQTGRNTEAFF.

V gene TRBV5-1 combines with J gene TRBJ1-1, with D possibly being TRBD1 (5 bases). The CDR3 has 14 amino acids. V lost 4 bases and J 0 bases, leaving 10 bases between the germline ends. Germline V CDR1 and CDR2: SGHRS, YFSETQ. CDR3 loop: CASSRTTVNTEAFF. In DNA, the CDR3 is TGCGCCAGCAGCAGAACGACAGTGAACACTGAAGCTTTCTTT.

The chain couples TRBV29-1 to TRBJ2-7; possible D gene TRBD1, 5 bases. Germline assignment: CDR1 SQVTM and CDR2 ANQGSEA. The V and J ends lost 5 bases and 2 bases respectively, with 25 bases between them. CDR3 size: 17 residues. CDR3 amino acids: CSVHARETLKQPYEQYF. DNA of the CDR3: TGCAGCGTTCACGCCAGGGAAACCTTGAAACAACCCTACGAGCAGTACTTC.

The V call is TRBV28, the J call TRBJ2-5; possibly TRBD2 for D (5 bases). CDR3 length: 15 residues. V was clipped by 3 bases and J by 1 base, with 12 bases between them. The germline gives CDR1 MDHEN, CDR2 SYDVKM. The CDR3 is CASSFSAGAQETQYF. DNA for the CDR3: TGTGCCAGCAGTTTTTCTGCGGGCGCCCAAGAGACCCAGTACTTC. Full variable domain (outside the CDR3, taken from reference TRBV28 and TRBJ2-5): DVKVTQSSRYLVKRTGEKVFLECVQDMDHENMFWYRQDPGLGLRLIYFSYDVKMKEKGDIPEGYSVSREKKERFSLILESASTNQTSMYLCASSFSAGAQETQYFGPGTRLLVL.